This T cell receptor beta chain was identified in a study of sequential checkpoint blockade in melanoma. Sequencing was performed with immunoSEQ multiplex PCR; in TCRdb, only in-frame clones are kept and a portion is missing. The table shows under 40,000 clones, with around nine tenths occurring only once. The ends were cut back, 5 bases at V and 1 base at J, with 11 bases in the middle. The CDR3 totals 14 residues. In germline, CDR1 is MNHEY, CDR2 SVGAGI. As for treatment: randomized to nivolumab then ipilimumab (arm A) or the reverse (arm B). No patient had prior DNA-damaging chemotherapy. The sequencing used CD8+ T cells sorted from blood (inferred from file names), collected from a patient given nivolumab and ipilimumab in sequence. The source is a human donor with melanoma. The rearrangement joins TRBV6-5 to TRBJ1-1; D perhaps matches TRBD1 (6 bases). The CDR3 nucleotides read TGTGCCAGCAGTCATAGGACAGAGAACACTGAAGCTTTCTTT. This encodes CASSHRTENTEAFF.